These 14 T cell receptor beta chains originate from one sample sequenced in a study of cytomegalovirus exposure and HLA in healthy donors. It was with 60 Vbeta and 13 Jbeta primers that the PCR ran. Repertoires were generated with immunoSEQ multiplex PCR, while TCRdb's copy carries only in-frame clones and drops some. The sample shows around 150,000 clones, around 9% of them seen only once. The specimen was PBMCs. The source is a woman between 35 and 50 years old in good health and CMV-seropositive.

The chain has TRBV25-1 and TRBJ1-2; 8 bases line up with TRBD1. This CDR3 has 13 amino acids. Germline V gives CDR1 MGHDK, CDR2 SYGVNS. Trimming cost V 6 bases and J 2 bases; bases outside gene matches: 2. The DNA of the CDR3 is TGTGCCAGCAGCCGGACAGGGAACTATGGCTACACCTTC. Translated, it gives CASSRTGNYGYTF.

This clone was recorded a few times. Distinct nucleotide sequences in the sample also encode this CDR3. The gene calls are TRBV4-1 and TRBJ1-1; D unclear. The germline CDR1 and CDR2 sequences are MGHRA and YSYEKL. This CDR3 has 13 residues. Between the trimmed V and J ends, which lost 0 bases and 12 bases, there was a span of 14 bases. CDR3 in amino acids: CASSQDLTVVPFF. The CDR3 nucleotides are TGCGCCAGCAGCCAAGATTTAACAGTCGTACCTTTCTTT.

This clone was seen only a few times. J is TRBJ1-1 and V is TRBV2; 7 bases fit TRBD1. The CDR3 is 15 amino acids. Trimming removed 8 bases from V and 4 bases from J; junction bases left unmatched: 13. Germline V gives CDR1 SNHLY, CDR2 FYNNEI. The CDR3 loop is CASLRGRVTGTEAFF. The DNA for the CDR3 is TGTGCCAGCCTTAGGGGGCGGGTAACGGGCACTGAAGCTTTCTTT.

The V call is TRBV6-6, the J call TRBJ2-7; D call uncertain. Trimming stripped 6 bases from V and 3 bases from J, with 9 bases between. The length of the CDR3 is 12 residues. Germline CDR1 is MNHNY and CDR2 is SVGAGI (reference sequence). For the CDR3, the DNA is TGTGCCAGCAGCCCGAGCGACTACGAGCAGTACTTC. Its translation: CASSPSDYEQYF.

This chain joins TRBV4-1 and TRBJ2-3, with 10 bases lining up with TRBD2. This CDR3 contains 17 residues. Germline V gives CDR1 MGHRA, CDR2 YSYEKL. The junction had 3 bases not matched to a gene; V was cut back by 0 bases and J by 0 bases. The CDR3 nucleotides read TGCGCCAGCAGCCAAGAATTAGCGGGGGGCAGCACAGATACGCAGTATTTT. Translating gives CASSQELAGGSTDTQYF.

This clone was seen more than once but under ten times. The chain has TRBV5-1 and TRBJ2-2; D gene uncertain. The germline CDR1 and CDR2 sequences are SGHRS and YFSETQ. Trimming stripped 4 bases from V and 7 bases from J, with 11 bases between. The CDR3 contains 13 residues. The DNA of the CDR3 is TGCGCCAGCAGCACAGACATTGGCGGGGAGCTGTTTTTT. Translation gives CASSTDIGGELFF.

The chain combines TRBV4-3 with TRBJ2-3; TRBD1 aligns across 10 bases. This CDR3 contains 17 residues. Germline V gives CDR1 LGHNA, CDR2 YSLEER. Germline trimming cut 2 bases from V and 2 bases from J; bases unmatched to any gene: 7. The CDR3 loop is CASSQRIGTGDTDTQYF. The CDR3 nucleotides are TGCGCCAGCAGCCAACGGATCGGGACAGGGGACACAGATACGCAGTATTTT.

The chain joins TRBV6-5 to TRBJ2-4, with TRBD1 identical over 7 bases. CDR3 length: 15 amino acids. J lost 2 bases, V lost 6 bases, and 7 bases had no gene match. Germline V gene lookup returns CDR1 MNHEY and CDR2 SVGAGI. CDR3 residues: CASRNDRVSKNIQYF. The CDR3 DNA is TGTGCCAGCAGGAATGACAGGGTTTCCAAAAACATTCAGTACTTC.

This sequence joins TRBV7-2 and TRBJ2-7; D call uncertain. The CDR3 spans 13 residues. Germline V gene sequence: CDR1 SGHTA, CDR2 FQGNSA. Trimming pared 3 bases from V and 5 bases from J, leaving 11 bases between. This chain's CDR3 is CASSFYSSHEQYF. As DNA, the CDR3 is TGTGCCAGCAGCTTTTACAGTAGTCACGAGCAGTACTTC.

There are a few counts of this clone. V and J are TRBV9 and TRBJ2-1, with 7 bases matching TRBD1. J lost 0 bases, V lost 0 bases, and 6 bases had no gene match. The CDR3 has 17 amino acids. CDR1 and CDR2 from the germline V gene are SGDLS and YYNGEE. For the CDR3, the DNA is TGTGCCAGCAGCGTAGGCCCAGGGACAGACTCCTACAATGAGCAGTTCTTC. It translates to CASSVGPGTDSYNEQFF. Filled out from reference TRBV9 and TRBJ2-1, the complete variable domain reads DSGVTQTPKHLITATGQRVTLRCSPRSGDLSVYWYQQSLDQGLQFLIQYYNGEERAKGNILERFSAQQFPDLHSELNLSSLELGDSALYFCASSVGPGTDSYNEQFFGPGTRLTVL.

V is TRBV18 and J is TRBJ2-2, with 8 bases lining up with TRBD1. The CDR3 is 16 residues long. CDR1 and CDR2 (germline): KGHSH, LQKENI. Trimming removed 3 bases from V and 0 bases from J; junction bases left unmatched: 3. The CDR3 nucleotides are TGTGCCAGCTCACCCATACAGGGGGCGAACACCGGGGAGCTGTTTTTT. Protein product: CASSPIQGANTGELFF.

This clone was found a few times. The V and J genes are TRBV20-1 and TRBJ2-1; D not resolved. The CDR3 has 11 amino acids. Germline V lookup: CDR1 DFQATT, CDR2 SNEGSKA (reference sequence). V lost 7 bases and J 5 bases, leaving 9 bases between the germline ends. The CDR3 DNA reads TGCAGTGTAGAGGTGGACAATGAGCAGTTCTTC. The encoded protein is CSVEVDNEQFF.

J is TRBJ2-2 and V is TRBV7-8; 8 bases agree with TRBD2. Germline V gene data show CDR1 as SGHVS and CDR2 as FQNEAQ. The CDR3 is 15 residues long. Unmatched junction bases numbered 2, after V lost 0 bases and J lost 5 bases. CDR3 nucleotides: TGTGCCAGCAGCTTAGCGGGACTAGTAACCGGGGAGCTGTTTTTT. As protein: CASSLAGLVTGELFF.

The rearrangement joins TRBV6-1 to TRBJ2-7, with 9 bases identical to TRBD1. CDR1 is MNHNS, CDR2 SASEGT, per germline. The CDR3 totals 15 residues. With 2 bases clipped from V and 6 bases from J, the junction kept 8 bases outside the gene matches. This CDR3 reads CASSEQGQGLPEQYF. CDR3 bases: TGTGCCAGCAGTGAACAGGGACAGGGCTTACCCGAGCAGTACTTC.